These 17 T cell receptor beta chains were sequenced from one sample in a study of cytomegalovirus exposure and HLA in healthy donors. 13 Jbeta primers and 60 Vbeta primers were used for the PCR. Sequencing was performed with immunoSEQ multiplex PCR; in TCRdb, only in-frame clones are kept and a portion is missing. The sample has approximately 180,000 clones; roughly 87% are singletons. Material: PBMCs. The receptors were gathered from a girl under three years old in good health and CMV-seronegative.

V is TRBV6-1 and J is TRBJ1-2; TRBD1 agrees at 7 bases. The CDR3 spans 15 residues. Germline V gene lookup returns CDR1 MNHNS and CDR2 SASEGT. After removal of 4 bases from V and 6 bases from J, the junction contained 11 bases not matched to a gene. CDR3 loop: CASSAKGQRINGYTF. The DNA for the CDR3 is TGTGCCAGCAGTGCTAAGGGACAGAGAATCAATGGCTACACCTTC.

This rearrangement joins TRBV20-1 to TRBJ1-1; D not certain. CDR1 is DFQATT, CDR2 SNEGSKA, per germline (reference sequence). The V end was cut by 4 bases, the J end by 6 bases, with 6 bases between. The CDR3 is made up of 10 amino acids. This chain's CDR3 is CSATPAEAFF. As DNA, the CDR3 is TGCAGTGCTACACCAGCTGAAGCTTTCTTT.

The CDR3, as DNA: TGTGCCATGACTAGCGGGGGCACAGATACGCAGTATTTT. Amino acid sequence: CAMTSGGTDTQYF. The rearrangement uses TRBV6-1 and TRBJ2-3; the match to TRBD2 covers 11 bases. The CDR3 length is 13 residues. The V segment lost 10 bases and the J segment 1 base; nucleotides outside the gene matches: 1. Germline V gives CDR1 MNHNS, CDR2 SASEGT.

V is TRBV15 and J is TRBJ1-2, with no clear D. Deletions cut 1 base from V and 4 bases from J, with 10 bases between. The CDR3 has 14 residues. CDR1 LNHNV and CDR2 YYDKDF come from the germline V gene (reference sequence). The CDR3 sequence is CATSRVAGPYGYTF. The CDR3 coding sequence is TGTGCCACCAGCAGAGTTGCAGGCCCCTATGGCTACACCTTC.

The gene calls are TRBV9 and TRBJ1-1; D is uncertain. Germline CDR1 reads SGDLS; CDR2 reads YYNGEE. V was clipped by 3 bases and J by 4 bases, with 7 bases between them. This CDR3 is built from 12 residues. CDR3 residues: CASSDGLTEAFF. The CDR3 DNA follows: TGTGCCAGCAGCGATGGGCTCACTGAAGCTTTCTTT.

This chain links TRBV10-3 with TRBJ1-2; weak D call: TRBD1 (6 bases). Germline V gives CDR1 ENHRY, CDR2 SYGVKD. V was pared by 4 bases and J by 0 bases, with 12 bases between. The CDR3 has 15 residues. As DNA, the CDR3 is TGTGCCATCAGTGGGGGGGGACACACTAACTATGGCTACACCTTC. Translating it yields CAISGGGHTNYGYTF.

The gene calls are TRBV4-1 and TRBJ2-2; weak D call: TRBD1 (5 bases). The CDR3 totals 15 residues. Germline V gene data show CDR1 as MGHRA and CDR2 as YSYEKL. V was shortened by 0 bases and J by 5 bases, with 10 bases between the two germline ends. The CDR3 region has the DNA TGCGCCAGCAGCCAAGACAGGGAACGAACCGGGGAGCTGTTTTTT. As protein: CASSQDRERTGELFF.

The chain employs TRBV7-3 and TRBJ2-1; 14 bases agree with TRBD2. Germline V gives CDR1 SGHTA, CDR2 FQGTGA. With V trimmed by 5 bases and J by 7 bases, 4 bases remained unmatched. This CDR3 has 15 amino acids. This CDR3 is CASSAGLAGGNEQFF. The CDR3 region has the DNA TGTGCCAGCAGCGCAGGACTAGCGGGGGGTAATGAGCAGTTCTTC.

This clone appeared a single time. This sequence joins TRBV5-1 and TRBJ2-7, with TRBD2 as a possible D gene (5 bases). The length of the CDR3 is 15 residues. Per germline, CDR1 SGHRS and CDR2 YFSETQ. The ends were cut back, 0 bases at V and 2 bases at J, with 12 bases in the middle. The CDR3 loop reads CASSLEGGSTYEQYF. Written as DNA, the CDR3 is TGCGCCAGCAGCTTGGAGGGCGGGTCAACCTACGAGCAGTACTTC.

This chain uses TRBV7-9 with TRBJ2-6; TRBD1 matches 7 bases. Germline-derived CDR1 and CDR2 are SEHNR and FQNEAQ (reference sequence). V lost 5 bases, J lost 0 bases, and 10 bases stayed unmatched. The CDR3 contains 18 residues. DNA for the CDR3: TGTGCCAGCAGCCTAAGACAGGGAACCAACTCTGGGGCCAACGTCCTGACTTTC. This translates into CASSLRQGTNSGANVLTF.

The CDR3 nucleotides read TGTGCCAGCAGCCCCGGGCGGGACAGGGAAAGAGGCACAGATACGCAGTATTTT. Encoded protein: CASSPGRDRERGTDTQYF. The rearrangement uses TRBV7-3 and TRBJ2-3, with 9 bases aligning to TRBD1. J lost 1 base, V lost 5 bases, and 13 bases had no gene match. Per germline, CDR1 SGHTA and CDR2 FQGTGA. The CDR3 is 18 residues long.

V gene TRBV2 combines with J gene TRBJ2-5; 13 nucleotides align to TRBD2. Germline trimming cut 5 bases from V and 5 bases from J; bases unmatched to any gene: 8. This CDR3 spans 16 amino acids. The germline CDR1 and CDR2 sequences are SNHLY and FYNNEI. The CDR3 here is CASSWSTSGGMETQYF. The CDR3 nucleotides are TGTGCCAGCAGTTGGTCGACTAGCGGGGGGATGGAGACCCAGTACTTC.

This clone was seen a single time. The CDR3, as DNA: TGTGCCAGCAGCTCCCGGACAGGGGTCCTAACCTACGAGCAGTACTTC. Its translation is CASSSRTGVLTYEQYF. This chain links TRBV13 with TRBJ2-5; 9 nucleotides align to TRBD1. The J call may be faulty, since TRBJ2-7 better matches the DNA end. Per the germline V gene, CDR1 is PRHDT and CDR2 is FYEKMQ (reference sequence). The CDR3 sequence is 16 residues long.

The chain recombines TRBV5-1 with TRBJ2-1; 11 bases map to TRBD2. The germline V gene has CDR1 SGHRS and CDR2 YFSETQ. V gave up 5 bases and J gave up 3 bases; unmatched junction bases: 4. CDR3 length: 15 residues. CDR3 coding DNA: TGCGCCAGCAGACCGGGACTAGCGGTCTACAATGAGCAGTTCTTC. Translating it yields CASRPGLAVYNEQFF.

This chain joins TRBV12-5 and TRBJ1-1; D is perhaps TRBD1 (6 bases). This CDR3 contains 13 residues. V was cut by 6 bases and J by 3 bases, with 11 bases left in between. Germline V CDR1 and CDR2: LGHNT, FRNRAP. The CDR3 DNA sequence: TGTGCTAGTGGGAAGGACAGCTACACTGAAGCTTTCTTT. This codes for CASGKDSYTEAFF.

The chain combines TRBV23-1 with TRBJ2-7, with 11 bases fitting TRBD1. TRBV23-1 is an open reading frame whose function is uncertain. This CDR3 is 15 amino acids long. V dropped 4 bases and J dropped 5; count of bases not matched to a gene: 7. Here the CDR3 reads CASSRRPGQGDEQYF. The CDR3, as DNA: TGCGCCAGCAGTCGAAGACCGGGACAGGGGGACGAGCAGTACTTC.

The rearrangement uses TRBV27 and TRBJ1-1, with D hard to call. CDR1 is MNHEY, CDR2 SMNVEV, per germline (reference sequence). V dropped 5 bases and J dropped 3 bases, with 4 bases sitting between them. The CDR3 length is 11 residues. CDR3 sequence reads: CASSRDTEAFF. The CDR3 bases are TGTGCCAGCAGTCGGGACACTGAAGCTTTCTTT.